This TCR beta chain was recovered during a study of graft-versus-host responses after intestinal transplantation. Study as a whole: Recipients received multivisceral, liver-intestinal, or isolated intestinal transplants. The whole recipient group had anti-thymocyte globulin induction followed by tacrolimus and steroids for around 3 years. Study outcomes and limitations: Recipient marrow harbored GvH clones, some of which surfaced first in ileum or blood. Clonal ratios of graft-versus-host to host-versus-graft in allografts were high for patients exhibiting graft-donor T cell macrochimerism.

Concerning this clone: Its specificity is unknown.

Produced via immunoSEQ multiplex PCR; TCRdb's table is partial and in-frame only. Of some 13,000 clones listed, over 70% are singletons. The receptor comes from a human patient who received an intestinal transplant, so some T cells may come from the graft donor. The material was PBMCs, obtained roughly 130 days after transplant.

The CDR3: CASSLGTGVGNTIYF. The CDR3 nucleotides read TGTGCCAGCAGCTTAGGGACAGGGGTTGGAAACACCATATATTTT. The rearrangement joins TRBV7-3 to TRBJ1-3, with 10 bases fitting TRBD1. Germline lookup yields CDR1 SGHTA and CDR2 FQGTGA. The CDR3 length is 15 residues. Losses at the gene ends were 2 bases for V and 3 bases for J; bases not matched to a gene: 1.